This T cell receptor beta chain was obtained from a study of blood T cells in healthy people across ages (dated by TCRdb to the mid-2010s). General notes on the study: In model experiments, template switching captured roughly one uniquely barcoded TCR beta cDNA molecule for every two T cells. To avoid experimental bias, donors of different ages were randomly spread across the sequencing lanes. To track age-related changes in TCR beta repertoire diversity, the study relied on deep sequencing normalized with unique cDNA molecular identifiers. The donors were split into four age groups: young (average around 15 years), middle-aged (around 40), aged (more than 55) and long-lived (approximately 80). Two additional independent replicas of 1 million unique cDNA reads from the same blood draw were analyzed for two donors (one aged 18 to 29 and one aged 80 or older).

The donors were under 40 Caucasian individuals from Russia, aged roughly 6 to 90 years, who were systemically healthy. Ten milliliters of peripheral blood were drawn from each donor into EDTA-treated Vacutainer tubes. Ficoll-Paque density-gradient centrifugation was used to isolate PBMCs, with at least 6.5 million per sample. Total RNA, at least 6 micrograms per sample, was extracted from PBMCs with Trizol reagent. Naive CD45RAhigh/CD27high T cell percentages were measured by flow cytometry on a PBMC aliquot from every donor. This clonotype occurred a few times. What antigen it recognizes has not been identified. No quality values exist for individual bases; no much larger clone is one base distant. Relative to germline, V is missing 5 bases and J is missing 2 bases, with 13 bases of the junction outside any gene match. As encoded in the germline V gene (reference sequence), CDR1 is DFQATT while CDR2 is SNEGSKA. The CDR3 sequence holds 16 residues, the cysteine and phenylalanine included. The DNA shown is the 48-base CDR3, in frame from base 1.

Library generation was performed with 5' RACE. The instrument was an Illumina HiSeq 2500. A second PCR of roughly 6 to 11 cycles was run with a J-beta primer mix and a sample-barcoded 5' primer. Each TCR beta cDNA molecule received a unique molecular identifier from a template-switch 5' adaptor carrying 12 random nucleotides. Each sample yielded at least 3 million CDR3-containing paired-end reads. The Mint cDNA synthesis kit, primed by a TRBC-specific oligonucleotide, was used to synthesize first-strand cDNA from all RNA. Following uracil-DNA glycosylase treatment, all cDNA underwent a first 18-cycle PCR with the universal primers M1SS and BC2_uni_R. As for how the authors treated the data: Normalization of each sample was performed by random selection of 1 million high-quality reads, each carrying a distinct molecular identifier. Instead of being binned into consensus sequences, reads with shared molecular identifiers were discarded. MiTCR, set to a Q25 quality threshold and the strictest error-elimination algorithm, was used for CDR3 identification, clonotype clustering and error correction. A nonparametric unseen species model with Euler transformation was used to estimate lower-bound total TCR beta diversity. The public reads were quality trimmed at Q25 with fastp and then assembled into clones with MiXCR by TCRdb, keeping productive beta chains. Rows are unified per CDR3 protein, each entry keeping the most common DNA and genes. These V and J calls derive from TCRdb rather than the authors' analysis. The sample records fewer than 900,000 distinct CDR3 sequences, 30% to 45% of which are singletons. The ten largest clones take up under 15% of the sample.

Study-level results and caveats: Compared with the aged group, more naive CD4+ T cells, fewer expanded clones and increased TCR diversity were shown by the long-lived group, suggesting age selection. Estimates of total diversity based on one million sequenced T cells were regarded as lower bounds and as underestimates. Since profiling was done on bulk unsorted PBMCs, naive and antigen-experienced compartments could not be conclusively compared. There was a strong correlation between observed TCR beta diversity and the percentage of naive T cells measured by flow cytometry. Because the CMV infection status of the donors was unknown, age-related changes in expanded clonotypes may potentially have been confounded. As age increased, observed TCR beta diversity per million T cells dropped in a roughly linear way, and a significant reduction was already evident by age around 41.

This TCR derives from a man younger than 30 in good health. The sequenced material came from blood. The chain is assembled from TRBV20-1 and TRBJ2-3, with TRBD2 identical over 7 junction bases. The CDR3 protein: CSAGGRLADSTDTQYF. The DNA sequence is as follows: TGCAGTGCTGGGGGTAGGCTAGCGGACTCCACAGATACGCAGTATTTT.